This T cell receptor (beta chain) was captured by sequencing in a study of blood T cell repertoires in COVID-19 (TCRdb year 2020). For context, the study as a whole: Samples from collaborators originated in the United States, Italy and Spain and spanned both the acute and convalescent phases of COVID-19. The prospective study material was composed of cDNA or gDNA derived from T cells, B-cell-depleted T cells, or PBMCs. Subjects who had been exposed to COVID-19, were actively infected with it, or had recovered from it provided the deeply sampled blood TCRbeta repertoires that made up the dataset. The repertoires were released in a freely available public database meant as a resource for research on the immune response to SARS-CoV-2. The samples were drawn from the first 160 participants of the ongoing ImmuneRACE study and from 1,254 subjects provided by 6 global collaborators. Sample metadata almost always included a de-identified subject ID, COVID-19 status, age in years and sex. Where HLA class I and class II types were available, the types were taken from metadata supplied by the sample provider, not from assay-based typing.

What the study reported, not specific to this receptor: Clinical and demographic metadata were provided uncurated, with the amount varying by source and participant.

Including the terminal cysteine and phenylalanine, the CDR3 comprises 15 residues. Solely the CDR3 DNA is kept, with 45 bases framed from the first base. CDR1 and CDR2 are drawn from the germline V gene (reference sequence): SGHNT, YYREEE. Ends trimmed: V by 4 bases, J by 5 bases; bases unmatched to a gene: 9. For this clone: What this receptor recognizes is not known. Nothing much larger sits one base from this clone, and base qualities are not available.

The immunoSEQ Assay, a bias-controlled multiplex PCR, was used to amplify TCRbeta CDR3 regions from genomic DNA. On the study's bioinformatics: The number of nucleated cells in each sample was estimated by amplification of reference gene primers within the assay. To quantify the absolute abundance of each unique TCRbeta CDR3 rearrangement, sequence reads were collapsed and filtered. For each sample, productive Simpson clonality was calculated as the square root of Simpson's diversity index across productive rearrangements. Not all clones reach the TCRdb copy of this immuneACCESS table, which keeps in-frame sequences only. Checked studies attribute under half of the gap to unresolved V genes and leave the rest unexplained. The D gene and trimming were derived from the DNA, and the V and J assignments and clone size from that table. This sample lists roughly 69,000 clones; 86% were detected once. The ten top clones hold just under 4.5% of the sample.

The collaborating institutions used their own protocols to collect whole blood in K2EDTA tubes. For TCRbeta analysis, collaborators shipped samples as frozen whole blood, isolated PBMCs, or DNA extracted from either of those sample types. This TCR was sampled from a man aged 50-59 years with active COVID-19. Sequenced: peripheral blood. This chain is built from TRBV5-4 and TRBJ2-5; 9 middle bases align to TRBD1. The CDR3 protein: CASSRGTGIWETQYF. The DNA sequence is as follows: TGTGCCAGCAGCCGGGGGACAGGGATTTGGGAGACCCAGTACTTC. Supplemented by the reference TRBV5-4 and TRBJ2-5 proteins around the CDR3, the complete variable domain is ETGVTQSPTHLIKTRGQQVTLRCSSQSGHNTVSWYQQALGQGPQFIFQYYREEENGRGNFPPRFSGLQFPNYSSELNVNALELDDSALYLCASSRGTGIWETQYFGPGTRLLVL.